This T cell receptor beta chain was obtained from a study of T cell responses to AZD1222 COVID-19 vaccine. General study findings and limits: White British ancestry dominated among donors, who included more females, and clonal diversity was possibly underestimated.

The assay was immunoSEQ multiplex PCR, and TCRdb's table has in-frame clones only and misses some. The profile covers around 140,000 clones, with nearly 90% appearing a single time and roughly 4.7% taken by the ten largest. Turning to this clone: Antigen unknown.

This sample comprised peripheral blood, obtained on day 0 of AZD1222 vaccination. The receptor was derived from an adult in good health.

The CDR3 is CASSLTGLRRQGAQDYTF. The CDR3 DNA reads TGTGCCAGCAGCTTGACTGGGCTTCGGCGGCAGGGGGCACAAGACTACACCTTC. This chain links TRBV5-6 with TRBJ1-2; 8 positions agree with TRBD1. The CDR3 spans 18 residues. The trim removed 1 base at V and 10 bases at J, leaving 21 bases unmatched. Germline loops: CDR1 SGHDT, CDR2 YYEEEE.